Listed below are T cell receptor beta chains from one sample, sequenced in a study of blood T cells in healthy people across ages. Each CDR3 protein gets one entry after TCRdb re-called the 5' RACE reads with MiXCR. The repertoire holds around 650,000 distinct CDR3 sequences, around 41% seen once, with approximately 31% in the top ten. The sequencing sample was made of blood. The receptors come from a man older than 75 in good health. The CDR3 runs from the conserved cysteine through the conserved F or W. A D gene is named only where the DNA matches it firmly. Expanded clones are given a class, and other clones once, few, many or no size at all.

>TRBJ2-3|-|TRBV5-1|few
CASSSRSLPDTQYF
TGCGCCAGCAGCTCTAGATCCCTCCCCGATACGCAGTATTTT
>TRBJ2-4|-|TRBV28|-
CASSLPGSVKNIQYF
TGTGCCAGCAGTTTACCGGGGAGTGTCAAAAACATTCAGTACTTC
>TRBJ2-5|TRBD2|TRBV20-1|-
CSAMSLAGVGETQYF
TGCAGTGCTATGTCTCTAGCGGGAGTTGGGGAGACCCAGTACTTC
>TRBJ2-3|TRBD1|TRBV15|-
CATSRDTRSGGYPDTQYF
TGTGCCACCAGCAGAGATACGAGGTCAGGGGGCTACCCAGATACGCAGTATTTT
>TRBJ2-3|-|TRBV5-5|-
CASSPAVDRTDTQYF
TGTGCCAGCAGCCCAGCAGTCGATAGGACAGATACGCAGTATTTT
>TRBJ2-3|TRBD2|TRBV3-1|few
CASSRSGSGDTQYF
TGTGCCAGCAGCCGCAGCGGGAGCGGTGATACGCAGTATTTT
>TRBJ1-2|-|TRBV6-2/TRBV6-3|many
CASSGSSGIKGYTF
TGTGCCAGCAGTGGAAGCTCCGGGATTAAGGGCTACACCTTC
>TRBJ2-2|-|TRBV4-3|-
CASSQDRGYTGELFF
TGCGCCAGCAGCCAAGATCGGGGATACACCGGGGAGCTGTTTTTT
>TRBJ1-1|TRBD1|TRBV5-1|-
CASSPDRGSSWNTEAFF
TGCGCCAGCAGCCCGGACAGGGGCTCGTCATGGAACACTGAAGCTTTCTTT
>TRBJ2-2|-|TRBV4-3|-
CASSPGGGDKANTGELFF
TGCGCCAGCAGCCCAGGAGGAGGGGACAAAGCGAACACCGGGGAGCTGTTTTTT
>TRBJ1-2|-|TRBV27|few
CASSWGQGNYGYTF
TGTGCCAGCAGTTGGGGTCAAGGCAACTATGGCTACACCTTC
>TRBJ2-2|-|TRBV6-2/TRBV6-3|few
CASSFPRGLGFSGELFF
TGTGCCAGCAGTTTCCCCAGGGGACTGGGGTTCTCCGGGGAGCTGTTTTTT
>TRBJ2-1|TRBD2|TRBV20-1|-
CSASASGDNEQFF
TGCAGTGCTAGTGCTAGCGGGGACAATGAGCAGTTCTTC
>TRBJ1-1|-|TRBV6-5|-
CTSSRLSGTTNTEAFF
TGTACCAGCAGTAGACTATCCGGGACAACGAACACTGAAGCTTTCTTT
>TRBJ2-3|-|TRBV5-1|-
CASSPAQGSLTDTQYF
TGCGCCAGCAGCCCGGCCCAGGGATCTTTAACAGATACGCAGTATTTT
>TRBJ2-6|-|TRBV6-1|-
CTSAVGAVVLTF
TGTACCAGCGCCGTGGGGGCCGTAGTCCTGACTTTC
>TRBJ1-5|TRBD1|TRBV15|few
CATSRDRVWPQHF
TGTGCCACCAGCAGGGACAGGGTATGGCCCCAGCATTTT
>TRBJ2-5|TRBD1|TRBV27|few
CASSFGTGGPETQYF
TGTGCCAGCAGTTTTGGGACAGGGGGCCCAGAGACCCAGTACTTC
>TRBJ2-3|TRBD1|TRBV27|few
CASSWTGVSDTQYF
TGTGCCAGCAGTTGGACAGGGGTTTCAGATACGCAGTATTTT
>TRBJ2-5|TRBD1|TRBV7-3|-
CASTPGTGNGETQYF
TGTGCCAGCACCCCCGGGACAGGGAATGGGGAGACCCAGTACTTC
>TRBJ2-5|-|TRBV20-1|-
CSARDPMTRALETQYF
TGCAGTGCTAGAGATCCCATGACTAGGGCCTTAGAGACCCAGTACTTC
>TRBJ1-1|-|TRBV20-1|many
CSARDPENTEAFF
TGCAGTGCTAGAGACCCAGAGAACACTGAAGCTTTCTTT
>TRBJ2-5|-|TRBV3-1|few
CASSQRKEAETQYF
TGTGCCAGCAGCCAACGAAAGGAGGCAGAGACCCAGTACTTC
>TRBJ1-1|-|TRBV29-1|-
CSVAHTANTEAFF
TGCAGCGTTGCACATACAGCGAACACTGAAGCTTTCTTT
>TRBJ1-4|TRBD1|TRBV4-1|-
CASGQDDSGQPNEKLFF
TGCGCCAGCGGCCAAGATGATTCGGGACAGCCAAATGAAAAACTGTTTTTT
>TRBJ2-5|-|TRBV5-1|few
CASSRLELGETQYF
TGCGCCAGCAGCCGCCTTGAGTTAGGGGAGACCCAGTACTTC